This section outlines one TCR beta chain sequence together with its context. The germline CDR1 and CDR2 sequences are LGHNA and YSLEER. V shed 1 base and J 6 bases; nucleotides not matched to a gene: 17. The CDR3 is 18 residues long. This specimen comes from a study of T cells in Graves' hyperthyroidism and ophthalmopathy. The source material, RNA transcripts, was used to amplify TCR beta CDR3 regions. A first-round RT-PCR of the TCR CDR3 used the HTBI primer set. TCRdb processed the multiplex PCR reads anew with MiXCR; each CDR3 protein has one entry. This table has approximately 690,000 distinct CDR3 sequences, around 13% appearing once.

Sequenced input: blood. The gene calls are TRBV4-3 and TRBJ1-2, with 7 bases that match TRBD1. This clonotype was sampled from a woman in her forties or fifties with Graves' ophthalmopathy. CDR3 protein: CASSQASRAQTGLDGYTF. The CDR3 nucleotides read TGCGCCAGCAGCCAAGCTTCGAGGGCCCAGACAGGGTTGGATGGCTACACCTTC.